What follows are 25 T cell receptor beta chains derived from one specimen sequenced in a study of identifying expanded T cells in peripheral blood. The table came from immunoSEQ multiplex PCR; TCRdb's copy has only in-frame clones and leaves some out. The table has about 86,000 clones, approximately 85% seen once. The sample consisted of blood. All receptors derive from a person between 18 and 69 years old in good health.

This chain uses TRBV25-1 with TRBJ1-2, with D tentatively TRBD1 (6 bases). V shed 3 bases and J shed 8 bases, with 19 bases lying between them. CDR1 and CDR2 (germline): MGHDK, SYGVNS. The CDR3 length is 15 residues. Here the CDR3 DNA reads TGTGCCAGCAGTGACACAGGGACTCCAGTACGAGGCTACACCTTC. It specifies CASSDTGTPVRGYTF.

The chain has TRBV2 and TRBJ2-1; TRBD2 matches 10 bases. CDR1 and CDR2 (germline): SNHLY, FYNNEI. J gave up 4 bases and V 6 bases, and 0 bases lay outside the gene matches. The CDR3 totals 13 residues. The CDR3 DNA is TGTGCCAGCAGACTAGCGGGGTACAATGAGCAGTTCTTC. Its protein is CASRLAGYNEQFF.

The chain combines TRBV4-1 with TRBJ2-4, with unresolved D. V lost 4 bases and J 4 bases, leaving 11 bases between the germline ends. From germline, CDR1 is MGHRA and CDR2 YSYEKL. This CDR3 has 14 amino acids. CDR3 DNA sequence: TGCGCCAGCAGCCCGCCATCCGGGAAAAACATTCAGTACTTC. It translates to CASSPPSGKNIQYF.

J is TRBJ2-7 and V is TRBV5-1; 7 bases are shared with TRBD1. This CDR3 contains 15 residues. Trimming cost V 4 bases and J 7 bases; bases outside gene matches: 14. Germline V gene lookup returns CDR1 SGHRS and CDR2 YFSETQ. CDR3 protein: CASSLAGTAGEEQYF. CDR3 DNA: TGCGCCAGCAGCCTTGCCGGGACAGCAGGCGAGGAGCAGTACTTC.

The CDR3 here is CASSLTNRVDTQYF. CDR3 nucleotides: TGCGCCAGCAGCTTGACGAACAGGGTCGATACGCAGTATTTT. This rearrangement joins TRBV5-1 to TRBJ2-3; a weak D match, TRBD1 (6 bases). The CDR3 loop spans 14 amino acids. Germline V gene sequence: CDR1 SGHRS, CDR2 YFSETQ. V dropped 1 base and J dropped 6 bases, with 12 bases sitting between them. The whole variable domain, remainder taken from reference TRBV5-1 and TRBJ2-3, is KAGVTQTPRYLIKTRGQQVTLSCSPISGHRSVSWYQQTPGQGLQFLFEYFSETQRNKGNFPGRFSGRQFSNSRSEMNVSTLELGDSALYLCASSLTNRVDTQYFGPGTRLTVL.

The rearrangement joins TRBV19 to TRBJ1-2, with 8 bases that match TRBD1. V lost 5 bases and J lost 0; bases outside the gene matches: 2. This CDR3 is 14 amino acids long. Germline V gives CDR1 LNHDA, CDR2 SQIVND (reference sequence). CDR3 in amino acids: CASSVTGANYGYTF. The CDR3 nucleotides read TGTGCCAGTAGTGTGACAGGGGCTAACTATGGCTACACCTTC.

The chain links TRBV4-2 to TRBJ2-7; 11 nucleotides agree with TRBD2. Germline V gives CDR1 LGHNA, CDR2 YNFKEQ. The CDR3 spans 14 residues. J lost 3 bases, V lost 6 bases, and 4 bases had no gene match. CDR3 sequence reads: CASRNSGGDYEQYF. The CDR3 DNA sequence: TGTGCCAGCAGGAATAGCGGGGGGGACTACGAGCAGTACTTC.

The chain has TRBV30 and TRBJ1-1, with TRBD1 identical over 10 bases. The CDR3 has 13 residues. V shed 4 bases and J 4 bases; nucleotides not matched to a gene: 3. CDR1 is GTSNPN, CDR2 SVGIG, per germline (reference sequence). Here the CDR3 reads CAWTGQGSTEAFF. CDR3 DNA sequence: TGTGCCTGGACGGGACAGGGGTCCACTGAAGCTTTCTTT.

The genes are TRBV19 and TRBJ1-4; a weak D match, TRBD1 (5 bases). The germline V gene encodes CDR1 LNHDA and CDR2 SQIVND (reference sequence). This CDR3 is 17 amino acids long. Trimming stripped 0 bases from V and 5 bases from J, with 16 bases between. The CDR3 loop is CASSIDLGGFGNEKLFF. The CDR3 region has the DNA TGTGCCAGTAGTATAGACCTCGGGGGTTTTGGGAATGAAAAACTGTTTTTT.

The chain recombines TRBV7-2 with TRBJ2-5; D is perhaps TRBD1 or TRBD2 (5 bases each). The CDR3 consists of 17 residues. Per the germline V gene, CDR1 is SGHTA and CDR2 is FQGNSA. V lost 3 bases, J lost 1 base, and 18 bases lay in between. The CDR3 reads CASSLRGGGPLQETQYF. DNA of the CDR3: TGTGCCAGCAGCTTGCGTGGTGGGGGTCCCCTCCAAGAGACCCAGTACTTC.

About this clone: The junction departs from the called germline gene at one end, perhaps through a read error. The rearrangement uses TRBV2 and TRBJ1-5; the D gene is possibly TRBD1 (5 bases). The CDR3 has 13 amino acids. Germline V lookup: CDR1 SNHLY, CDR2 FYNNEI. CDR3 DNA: TGTGCCAGCGGTGATCAGGGTTCCCAGCCCCAGCATTTT. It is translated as CASGDQGSQPQHF. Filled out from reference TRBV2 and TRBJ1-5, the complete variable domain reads EPEVTQTPSHQVTQMGQEVILRCVPISNHLYFYWYRQILGQKVEFLVSFYNNEISEKSEIFDDQFSVERPDGSNFTLKIRSTKLEDSAMYFCASGDQGSQPQHFGDGTRLSIL.

For the CDR3, the DNA is TGTGCCAGCACCACCATACAGGGGAACCAAGAGACCCAGTACTTC. Translated: CASTTIQGNQETQYF. The V and J genes are TRBV21-1 and TRBJ2-5; TRBD1, the table's D call, lacks a check against the DNA. TRBV21-1 is classified as a pseudogene. The CDR3 covers 15 residues.

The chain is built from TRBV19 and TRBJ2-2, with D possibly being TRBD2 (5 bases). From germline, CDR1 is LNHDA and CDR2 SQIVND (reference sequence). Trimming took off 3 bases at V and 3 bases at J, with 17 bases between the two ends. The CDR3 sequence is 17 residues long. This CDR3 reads CASSIPPWRFDTGELFF. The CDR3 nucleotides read TGTGCCAGTAGTATTCCCCCCTGGAGGTTTGACACCGGGGAGCTGTTTTTT.

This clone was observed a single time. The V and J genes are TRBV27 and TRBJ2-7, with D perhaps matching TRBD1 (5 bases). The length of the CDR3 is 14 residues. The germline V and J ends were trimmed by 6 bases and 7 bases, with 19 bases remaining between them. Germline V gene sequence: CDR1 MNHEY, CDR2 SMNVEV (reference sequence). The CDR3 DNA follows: TGTGCCAGCAGCAAACAGGTTTACTACGGTGAGCAGTACTTC. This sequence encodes CASSKQVYYGEQYF.

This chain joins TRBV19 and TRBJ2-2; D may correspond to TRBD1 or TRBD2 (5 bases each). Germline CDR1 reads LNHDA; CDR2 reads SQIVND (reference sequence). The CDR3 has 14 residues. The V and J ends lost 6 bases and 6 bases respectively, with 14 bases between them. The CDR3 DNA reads TGTGCCAGTAGATGGGGGACCCTCCCCGGGGAGCTGTTTTTT. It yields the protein CASRWGTLPGELFF.

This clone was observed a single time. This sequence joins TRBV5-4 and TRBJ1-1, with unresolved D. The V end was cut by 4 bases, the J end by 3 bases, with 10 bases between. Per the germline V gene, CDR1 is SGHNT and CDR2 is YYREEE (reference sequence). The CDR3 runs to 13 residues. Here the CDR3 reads CASSPDLYTEAFF. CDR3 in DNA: TGTGCCAGCAGCCCCGACCTTTACACTGAAGCTTTCTTT.

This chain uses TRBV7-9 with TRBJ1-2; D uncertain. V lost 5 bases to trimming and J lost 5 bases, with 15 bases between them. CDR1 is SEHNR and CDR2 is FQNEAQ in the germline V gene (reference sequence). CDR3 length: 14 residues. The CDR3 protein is CASSQHSDLYGYTF. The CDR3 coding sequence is TGTGCCAGCAGCCAACATTCGGACTTATATGGCTACACCTTC.

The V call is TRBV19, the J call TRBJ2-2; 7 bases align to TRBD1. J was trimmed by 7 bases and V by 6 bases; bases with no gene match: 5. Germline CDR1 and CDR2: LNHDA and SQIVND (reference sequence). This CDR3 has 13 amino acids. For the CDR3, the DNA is TGTGCCAGTAGCCTGAACAGGGGCGGGGAGCTGTTTTTT. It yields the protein CASSLNRGGELFF.

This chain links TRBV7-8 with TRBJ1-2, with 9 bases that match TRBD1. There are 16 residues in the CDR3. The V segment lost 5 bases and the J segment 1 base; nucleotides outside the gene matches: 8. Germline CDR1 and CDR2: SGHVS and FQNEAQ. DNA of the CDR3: TGTGCCAGCAGCCCGGGACAGGGTGGTTTTAACTATGGCTACACCTTC. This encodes CASSPGQGGFNYGYTF.

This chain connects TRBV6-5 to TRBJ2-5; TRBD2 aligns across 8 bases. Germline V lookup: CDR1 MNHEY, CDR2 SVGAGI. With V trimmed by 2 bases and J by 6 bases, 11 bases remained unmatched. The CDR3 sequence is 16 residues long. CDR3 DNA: TGTGCCAGCAGTTACGGTCCCGAGCGGGGGCAAAAGACCCAGTACTTC. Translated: CASSYGPERGQKTQYF.

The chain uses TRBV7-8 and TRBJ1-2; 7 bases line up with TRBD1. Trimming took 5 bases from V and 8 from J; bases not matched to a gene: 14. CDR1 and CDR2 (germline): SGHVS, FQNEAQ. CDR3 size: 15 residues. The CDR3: CASSHRDREHRGYTF. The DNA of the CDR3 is TGTGCCAGCAGCCACCGAGACAGGGAGCATCGGGGCTACACCTTC.

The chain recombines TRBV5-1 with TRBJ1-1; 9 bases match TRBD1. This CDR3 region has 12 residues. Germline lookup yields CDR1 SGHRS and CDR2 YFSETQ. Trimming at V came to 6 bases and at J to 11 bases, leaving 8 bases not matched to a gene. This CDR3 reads CASTIDRGTAFF. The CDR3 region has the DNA TGCGCCAGCACGATTGACAGGGGGACGGCTTTCTTT.

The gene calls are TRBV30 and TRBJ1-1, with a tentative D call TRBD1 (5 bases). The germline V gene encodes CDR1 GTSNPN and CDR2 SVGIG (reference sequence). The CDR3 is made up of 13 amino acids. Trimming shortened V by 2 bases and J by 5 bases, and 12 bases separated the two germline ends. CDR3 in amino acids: CAWSNWGKTEAFF. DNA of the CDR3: TGTGCCTGGAGTAACTGGGGGAAAACTGAAGCTTTCTTT. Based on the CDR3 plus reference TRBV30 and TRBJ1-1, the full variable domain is SQTIHQWPATLVQPVGSPLSLECTVEGTSNPNLYWYRQAAGRGLQLLFYSVGIGQISSEVPQNLSASRPQDRQFILSSKKLLLSDSGFYLCAWSNWGKTEAFFGQGTRLTVV.

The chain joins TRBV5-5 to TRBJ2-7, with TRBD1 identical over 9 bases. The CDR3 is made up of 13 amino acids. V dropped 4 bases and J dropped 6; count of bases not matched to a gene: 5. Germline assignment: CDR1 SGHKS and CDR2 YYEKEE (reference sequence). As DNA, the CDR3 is TGTGCCAGCAGCCGACCGACAGGGGGCGAGCAGTACTTC. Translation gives CASSRPTGGEQYF.

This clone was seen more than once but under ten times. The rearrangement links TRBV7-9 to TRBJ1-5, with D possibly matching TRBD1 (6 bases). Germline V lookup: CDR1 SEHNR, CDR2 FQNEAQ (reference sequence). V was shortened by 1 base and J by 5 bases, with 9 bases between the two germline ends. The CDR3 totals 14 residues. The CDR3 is CASSLGTVYQPQHF. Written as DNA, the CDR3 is TGTGCCAGCAGCTTAGGGACAGTTTATCAGCCCCAGCATTTT. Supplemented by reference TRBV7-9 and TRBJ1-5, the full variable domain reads DTGVSQNPRHKITKRGQNVTFRCDPISEHNRLYWYRQTLGQGPEFLTYFQNEAQLEKSRLLSDRFSAERPKGSFSTLEIQRTEQGDSAMYLCASSLGTVYQPQHFGDGTRLSIL.